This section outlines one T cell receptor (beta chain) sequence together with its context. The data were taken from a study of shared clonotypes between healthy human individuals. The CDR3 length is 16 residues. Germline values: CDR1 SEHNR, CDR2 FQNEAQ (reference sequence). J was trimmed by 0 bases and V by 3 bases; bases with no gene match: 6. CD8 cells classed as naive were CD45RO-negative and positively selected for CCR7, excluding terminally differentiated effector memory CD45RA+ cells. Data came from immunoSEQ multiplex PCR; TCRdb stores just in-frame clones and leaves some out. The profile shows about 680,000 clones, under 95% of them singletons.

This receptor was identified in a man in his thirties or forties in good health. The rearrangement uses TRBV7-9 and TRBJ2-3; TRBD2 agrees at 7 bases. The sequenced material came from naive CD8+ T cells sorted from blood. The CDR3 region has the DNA TGTGCCAGCAGCTTCGGGAATAGCGGGAGCACAGATACGCAGTATTTT. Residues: CASSFGNSGSTDTQYF.